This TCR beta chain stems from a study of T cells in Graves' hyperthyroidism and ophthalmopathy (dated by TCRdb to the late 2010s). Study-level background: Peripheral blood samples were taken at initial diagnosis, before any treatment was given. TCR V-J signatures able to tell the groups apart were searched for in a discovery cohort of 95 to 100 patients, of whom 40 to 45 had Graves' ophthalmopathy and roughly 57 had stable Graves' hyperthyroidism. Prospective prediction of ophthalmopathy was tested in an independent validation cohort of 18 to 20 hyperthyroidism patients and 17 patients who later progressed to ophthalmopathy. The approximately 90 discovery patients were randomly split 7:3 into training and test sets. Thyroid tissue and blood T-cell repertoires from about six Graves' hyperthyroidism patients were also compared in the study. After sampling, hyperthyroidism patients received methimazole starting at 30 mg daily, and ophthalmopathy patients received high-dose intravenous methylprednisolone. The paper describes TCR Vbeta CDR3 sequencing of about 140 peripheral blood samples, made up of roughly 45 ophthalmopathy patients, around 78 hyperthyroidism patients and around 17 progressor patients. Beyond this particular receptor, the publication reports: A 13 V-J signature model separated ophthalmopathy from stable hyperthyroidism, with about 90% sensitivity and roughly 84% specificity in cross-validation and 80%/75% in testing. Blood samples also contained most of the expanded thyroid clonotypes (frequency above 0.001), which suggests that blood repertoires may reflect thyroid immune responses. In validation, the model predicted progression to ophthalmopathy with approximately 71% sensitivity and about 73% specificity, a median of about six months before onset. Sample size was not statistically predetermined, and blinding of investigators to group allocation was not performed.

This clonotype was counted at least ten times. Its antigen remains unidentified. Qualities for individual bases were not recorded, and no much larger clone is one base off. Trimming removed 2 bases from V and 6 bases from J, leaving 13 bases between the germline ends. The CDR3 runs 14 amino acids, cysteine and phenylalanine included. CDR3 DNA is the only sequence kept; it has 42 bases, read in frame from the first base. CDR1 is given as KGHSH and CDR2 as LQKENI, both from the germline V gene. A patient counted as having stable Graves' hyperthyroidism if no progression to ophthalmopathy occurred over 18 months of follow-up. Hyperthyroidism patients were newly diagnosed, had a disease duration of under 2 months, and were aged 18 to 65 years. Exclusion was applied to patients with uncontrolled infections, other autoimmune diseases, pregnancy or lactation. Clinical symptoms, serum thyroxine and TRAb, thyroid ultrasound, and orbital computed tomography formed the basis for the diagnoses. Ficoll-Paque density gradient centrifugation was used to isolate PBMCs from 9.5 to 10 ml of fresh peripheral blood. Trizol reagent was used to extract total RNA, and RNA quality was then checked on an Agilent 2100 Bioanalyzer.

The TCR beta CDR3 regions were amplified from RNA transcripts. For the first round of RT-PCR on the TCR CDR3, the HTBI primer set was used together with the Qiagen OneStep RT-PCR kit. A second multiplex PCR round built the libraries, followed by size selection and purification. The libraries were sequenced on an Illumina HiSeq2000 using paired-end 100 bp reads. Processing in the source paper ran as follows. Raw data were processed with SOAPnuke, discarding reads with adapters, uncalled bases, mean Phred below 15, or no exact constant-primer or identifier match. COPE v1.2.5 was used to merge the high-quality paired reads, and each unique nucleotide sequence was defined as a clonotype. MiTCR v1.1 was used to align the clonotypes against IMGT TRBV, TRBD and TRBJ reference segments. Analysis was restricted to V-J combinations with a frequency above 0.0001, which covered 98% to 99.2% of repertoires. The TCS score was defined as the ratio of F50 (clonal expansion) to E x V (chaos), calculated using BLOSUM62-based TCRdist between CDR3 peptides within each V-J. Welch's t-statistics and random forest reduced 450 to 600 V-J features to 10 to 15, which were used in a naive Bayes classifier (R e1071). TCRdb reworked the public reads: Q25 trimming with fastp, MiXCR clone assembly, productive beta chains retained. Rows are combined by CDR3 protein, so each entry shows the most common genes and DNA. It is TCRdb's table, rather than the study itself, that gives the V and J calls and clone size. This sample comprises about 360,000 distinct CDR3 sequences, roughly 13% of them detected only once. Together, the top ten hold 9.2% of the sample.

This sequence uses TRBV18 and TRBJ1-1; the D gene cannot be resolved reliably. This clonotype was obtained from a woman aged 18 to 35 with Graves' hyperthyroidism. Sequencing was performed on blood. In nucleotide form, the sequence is TGTGCCAGCTCACCAGGGCGGCCCGCCCCTGAAGCTTTCTTT. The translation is CASSPGRPAPEAFF. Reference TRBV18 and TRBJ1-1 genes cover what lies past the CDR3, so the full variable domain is NAGVMQNPRHLVRRRGQEARLRCSPMKGHSHVYWYRQLPEEGLKFMVYLQKENIIDESGMPKERFSAEFPKEGPSILRIQQVVRGDSAAYFCASSPGRPAPEAFFGQGTRLTVV.